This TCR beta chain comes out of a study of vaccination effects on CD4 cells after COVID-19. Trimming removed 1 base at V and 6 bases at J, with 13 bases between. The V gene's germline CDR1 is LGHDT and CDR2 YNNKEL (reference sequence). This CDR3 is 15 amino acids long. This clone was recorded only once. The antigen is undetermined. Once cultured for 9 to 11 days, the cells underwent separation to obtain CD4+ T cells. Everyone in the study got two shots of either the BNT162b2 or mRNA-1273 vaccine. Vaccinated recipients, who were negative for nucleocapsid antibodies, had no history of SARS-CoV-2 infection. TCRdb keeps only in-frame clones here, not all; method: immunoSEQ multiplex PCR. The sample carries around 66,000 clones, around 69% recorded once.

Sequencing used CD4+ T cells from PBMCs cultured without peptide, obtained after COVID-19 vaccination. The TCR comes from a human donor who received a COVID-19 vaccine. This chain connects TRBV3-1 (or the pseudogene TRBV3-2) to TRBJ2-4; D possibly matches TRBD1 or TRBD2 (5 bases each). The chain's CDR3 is CASSQGFRGGNIQYF. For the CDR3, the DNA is TGTGCCAGCAGCCAAGGTTTTCGTGGGGGAAACATTCAGTACTTC.